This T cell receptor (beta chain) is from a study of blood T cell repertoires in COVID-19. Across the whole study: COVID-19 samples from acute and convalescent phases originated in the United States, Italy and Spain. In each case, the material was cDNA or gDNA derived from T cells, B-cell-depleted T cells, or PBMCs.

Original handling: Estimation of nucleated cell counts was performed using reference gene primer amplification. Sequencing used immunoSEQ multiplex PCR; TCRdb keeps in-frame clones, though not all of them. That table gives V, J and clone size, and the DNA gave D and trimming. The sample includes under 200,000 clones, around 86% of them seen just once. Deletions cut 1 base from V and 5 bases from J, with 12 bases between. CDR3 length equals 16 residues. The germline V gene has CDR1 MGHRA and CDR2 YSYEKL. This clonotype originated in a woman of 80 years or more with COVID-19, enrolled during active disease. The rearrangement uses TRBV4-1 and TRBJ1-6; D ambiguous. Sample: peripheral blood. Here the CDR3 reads CASSQAGLRNNSPLHF. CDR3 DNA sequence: TGCGCCAGCAGCCAAGCGGGGTTACGGAATAATTCACCCCTCCACTTT.